This T cell receptor (beta chain) was sequenced for a study of graft-versus-host responses after intestinal transplantation. Across the study: Transplants were multivisceral, liver-intestinal, or isolated intestinal. Among the recipients, all got anti-thymocyte globulin induction and then tacrolimus and steroids for around 3 years.

Remarks on this clone: Antigen unknown.

Regarding the study as a whole: GvH clones surfaced in recipient marrow, some emerging earlier in ileum or blood. HvG clone declines early post-transplant were associated with peak circulating GvH levels.

Here immunoSEQ multiplex PCR was the method, and the copy in TCRdb shows in-frame clones only, minus some. Of about 100,000 clones listed, roughly 90% are singletons. This CDR3 is 18 amino acids long. Trimming at V came to 4 bases and at J to 1 base, leaving 11 bases not matched to a gene. The germline V gene has CDR1 SGHRS and CDR2 YFSETQ. The chain carries TRBV5-1 and TRBJ1-5; 10 bases are a match to TRBD1. Sequenced here: unstimulated CD4+ T cells sorted from spleen or lymph node cells, sampled before transplant. The receptor was isolated from a human donor who was the organ donor for an intestinal transplant. The DNA for the CDR3 is TGCGCCAGCAGCCGCAGGAACAGACAGGGGGCGAGCAATCAGCCCCAGCATTTT. As protein: CASSRRNRQGASNQPQHF.